A single sample is the source of the 31 T cell receptor beta chains below, sequenced in a study of T cells in Graves' hyperthyroidism and ophthalmopathy. The TCR beta CDR3 regions underwent amplification using RNA transcripts as the source. HTBI primers drove first-round RT-PCR of the TCR CDR3. Via MiXCR, TCRdb re-called the multiplex PCR reads, giving one row per CDR3 protein. This table has 600,000 to 750,000 distinct CDR3 sequences, around 15% appearing once. Sequencing was carried out using blood. Receptors were obtained from a man aged 50 to 59 with Graves' hyperthyroidism.

This clonotype appeared many times. The V gene is TRBV7-8, the J gene TRBJ2-7; 9 bases agree with TRBD1. V trimming: 5 bases; J trimming: 6 bases; junction bases outside the gene matches: 14. This CDR3 is built from 16 residues. Germline values: CDR1 SGHVS, CDR2 FQNEAQ. In nucleotides, the CDR3 is TGTGCCAGCAGCAGGGGTCCCGGGACAGGGTCTGGCGAGCAGTACTTC. Its translation is CASSRGPGTGSGEQYF.

This clonotype was found a few times. J is TRBJ2-4 and V is TRBV6-1; D possibly uses TRBD1 or TRBD2 (5 bases each). Germline CDR1 reads MNHNS; CDR2 reads SASEGT. V lost 9 bases and J lost 9, with 18 bases in between. CDR3 length: 13 residues. CDR3 coding DNA: TGTGCCAGTACCGAGGGACCTCTCTTCATTCAGTACTTC. It translates to CASTEGPLFIQYF.

Note on this clonotype: A much larger clonotype is one base distant, so this may be a read error. The chain is built from TRBV19 and TRBJ1-1; D is perhaps TRBD1 (5 bases). V was trimmed by 3 bases and J by 7 bases, leaving 15 bases between them. The length of the CDR3 is 14 residues. From germline, CDR1 is LNHDA and CDR2 SQIVND (reference sequence). The CDR3 spells CASSMDPPGVEAFF. The CDR3 DNA sequence: TGTGCCAGTAGTATGGACCCTCCGGGGGTTGAAGCTTTCTTT.

Many counts were recorded for this clonotype. The gene calls are TRBV12-3 or TRBV12-4 and TRBJ2-2; D is possibly TRBD1 or TRBD2 (5 bases each). The length of the CDR3 is 16 residues. The V gene lost 6 bases and the J gene lost 2 bases, with 16 bases spanning the gap. The CDR3 bases are TGTGCCAGCAGCCCGCCCGGGACGGTAAACACCGGGGAGCTGTTTTTT. It yields the protein CASSPPGTVNTGELFF.

The CDR3 DNA is TGCAGTGCTCCGCCGGGGCTAGACAGCCGGGAGCTGTTTTTT. Its translation: CSAPPGLDSRELFF. V and J are TRBV20-1 and TRBJ2-2, with D perhaps TRBD1 or TRBD2 (5 bases each). Germline V gives CDR1 DFQATT, CDR2 SNEGSKA (reference sequence). V shed 5 bases and J shed 9 bases, with 19 bases lying between them. CDR3 length equals 14 residues.

The V gene is TRBV7-9, the J gene TRBJ1-6; D might be TRBD1 (5 bases). The germline V and J ends were trimmed by 4 bases and 7 bases, with 14 bases remaining between them. The length of the CDR3 is 15 residues. Germline CDR1 is SEHNR and CDR2 is FQNEAQ (reference sequence). The CDR3 spells CASSYTGRRNSPLHF. The DNA of the CDR3 is TGTGCCAGCAGCTATACGGGACGCCGAAATTCACCCCTCCACTTT.

V gene TRBV20-1 combines with J gene TRBJ2-7; perhaps TRBD2 as D (5 bases). Germline V gives CDR1 DFQATT, CDR2 SNEGSKA (reference sequence). Trimming removed 6 bases at V and 1 base at J, with 19 bases between. This CDR3 has 15 residues. CDR3 nucleotides: TGCAGTGCCAATTCGGGGTCTAGGTTATCCTACGAGCAGTACTTC. Protein product: CSANSGSRLSYEQYF.

This clonotype came up many times. The V and J genes are TRBV12-3 or TRBV12-4 and TRBJ2-1; 7 bases align to TRBD2. The CDR3 is 14 residues long. The ends lost 7 bases at V and 8 bases at J; junction bases unmatched: 11. CDR3 sequence: CASKSSGAFYEQFF. As DNA, the CDR3 is TGTGCCAGCAAATCTAGCGGCGCATTCTATGAGCAGTTCTTC.

This clonotype has just a few counts. The J gene is TRBJ2-1, the V gene TRBV6-4, with TRBD1 matching 9 bases. CDR1 and CDR2 (germline): MRHNA, SNTAGT. The CDR3 covers 14 residues. V lost 7 bases and J lost 3; bases outside the gene matches: 4. Written as DNA, the CDR3 is TGTGCCAGCAAACAGGGGGCCTACTACAATGAGCAGTTCTTC. Its protein product is CASKQGAYYNEQFF.

This clonotype was seen at least ten times. The CDR3 DNA reads TGTGCCAGCGGGGGGCGGGAGAGAGGAGATACGCAGTATTTT. Translating it yields CASGGRERGDTQYF. This chain uses TRBV28 with TRBJ2-3; D may be TRBD2 (7 bases). Germline V lookup: CDR1 MDHEN, CDR2 SYDVKM. Deletions cut 8 bases from V and 5 bases from J, with 17 bases between. The CDR3 length is 14 residues.

CDR3 region: CASNSWTGAPDTIYF. As DNA, the CDR3 is TGTGCCAGCAACTCTTGGACAGGCGCTCCCGACACCATATATTTT. The chain employs TRBV12-3 or TRBV12-4 and TRBJ1-3, with 7 bases that match TRBD1. V trimming: 7 bases; J trimming: 8 bases; junction bases outside the gene matches: 14. The length of the CDR3 is 15 residues.

This clonotype has just a few counts. The CDR3: CAISDLGTGGSGANVLTF. The CDR3 DNA follows: TGTGCCATCAGTGATTTAGGGACAGGGGGCTCTGGGGCCAACGTCCTGACTTTC. V usage is TRBV10-3 and J usage is TRBJ2-6; 11 bases align to TRBD1. Per germline, CDR1 ENHRY and CDR2 SYGVKD. CDR3 length: 18 amino acids. V shed 3 bases and J 0 bases; nucleotides not matched to a gene: 4.

The chain employs TRBV7-8 and TRBJ2-1; 7 bases agree with TRBD2. CDR1 is SGHVS and CDR2 is FQNEAQ in the germline V gene. With V trimmed by 2 bases and J by 12 bases, 4 bases remained unmatched. This CDR3 region has 12 residues. The CDR3: CASSLIERGQFF. Here the CDR3 DNA reads TGTGCCAGCAGCTTAATAGAGCGGGGGCAGTTCTTC.

This clonotype appeared many times. This chain links TRBV28 with TRBJ2-7, with 8 bases identical to TRBD1. The CDR3 is 15 amino acids. V shed 4 bases and J 1 base; nucleotides not matched to a gene: 6. Germline V gene data show CDR1 as MDHEN and CDR2 as SYDVKM. In nucleotides, the CDR3 is TGTGCCAGCAGTTCAACCGGGACAGGTTCCTACGAGCAGTACTTC. Protein product: CASSSTGTGSYEQYF.

The sample holds a few counts of this clonotype. The rearrangement joins TRBV27 to TRBJ1-6; 8 positions match TRBD1. The CDR3 is 16 residues long. Trimming removed 7 bases from V and 7 bases from J; junction bases left unmatched: 12. From germline, CDR1 is MNHEY and CDR2 SMNVEV (reference sequence). The CDR3 DNA follows: TGTGCCAGCACCCGACTTGGACAGGGAAGGAATTCACCCCTCCACTTT. Translation: CASTRLGQGRNSPLHF.

This clonotype was observed many times. V is TRBV27 and J is TRBJ2-3, with D hard to call. The ends were cut back, 5 bases at V and 5 bases at J, with 11 bases in the middle. From germline, CDR1 is MNHEY and CDR2 SMNVEV (reference sequence). This CDR3 is built from 13 residues. The DNA for the CDR3 is TGTGCCAGCAGTCCTAGTTTCGGAGATACGCAGTATTTT. It specifies CASSPSFGDTQYF.

This clonotype came up a few times. This chain links TRBV5-1 with TRBJ2-1, with TRBD2 matching over 9 bases. The germline gives CDR1 SGHRS, CDR2 YFSETQ. The CDR3 totals 16 residues. After removal of 0 bases from V and 8 bases from J, the junction contained 9 bases not matched to a gene. The CDR3 spells CASSLGPQTSGYEQFF. The CDR3, as DNA: TGCGCCAGCAGCTTGGGCCCCCAGACTAGCGGCTATGAGCAGTTCTTC.

To note about this clonotype: A much larger clone sits a single nucleotide away, making a read error possible. The chain links TRBV5-1 to TRBJ1-2; D perhaps matches TRBD1 (6 bases). Germline V gene data show CDR1 as SGHRS and CDR2 as YFSETQ. CDR3 length equals 16 residues. The CDR3 spells CTSIKRPDSLNYGYTF. CDR3 nucleotide sequence: TGCACCAGCATCAAACGACCGGACAGCTTGAACTATGGCTACACCTTC.

This clonotype was counted ten times or more. The V and J genes are TRBV5-1 and TRBJ1-1; the match to TRBD1 covers 7 bases. Germline lookup yields CDR1 SGHRS and CDR2 YFSETQ. V trimming: 3 bases; J trimming: 1 base; junction bases outside the gene matches: 3. The CDR3 runs to 14 residues. CDR3 sequence reads: CASSSGDRNTEAFF. CDR3 nucleotides: TGCGCCAGCAGCTCGGGGGACAGGAACACTGAAGCTTTCTTT.

The J gene is TRBJ2-2, the V gene TRBV4-3; 10 nucleotides agree with TRBD2. The germline V gene has CDR1 LGHNA and CDR2 YSLEER. The CDR3 consists of 18 residues. With 0 bases clipped from V and 2 bases from J, the junction kept 6 bases outside the gene matches. DNA of the CDR3: TGCGCCAGCAGCCAAGATTCTAGCGGGAGCCTTAACACCGGGGAGCTGTTTTTT. Protein: CASSQDSSGSLNTGELFF.

V is TRBV28 and J is TRBJ1-1; TRBD1 agrees at 8 bases. The trim removed 2 bases at V and 5 bases at J, leaving 7 bases unmatched. Looked up from germline, CDR1 is MDHEN and CDR2 is SYDVKM. This CDR3 spans 15 amino acids. The CDR3 coding sequence is TGTGCCAGCAGTTTACAACAGGGGGTTTTTACTGAAGCTTTCTTT. Translated, it gives CASSLQQGVFTEAFF.

The chain has TRBV5-1 and TRBJ1-2; the D gene is possibly TRBD1 (6 bases). The germline V gene encodes CDR1 SGHRS and CDR2 YFSETQ. Trimming removed 0 bases at V and 0 bases at J, with 9 bases between. This CDR3 spans 15 amino acids. The CDR3 sequence: CASSLGDTTNYGYTF. CDR3 coding DNA: TGCGCCAGCAGCTTGGGGGACACCACTAACTATGGCTACACCTTC.

This clonotype turned up a few times. This chain links TRBV27 with TRBJ2-5, with 7 positions matching TRBD1. Germline CDR1 and CDR2: MNHEY and SMNVEV (reference sequence). Trimming took 5 bases from V and 1 from J; bases not matched to a gene: 7. The CDR3 is 15 residues long. The CDR3 loop reads CASSPGTAIQETQYF. Here the CDR3 DNA reads TGTGCCAGCAGTCCCGGGACAGCTATCCAAGAGACCCAGTACTTC.

As to this clonotype: A read error may be the cause here, since a much bigger clone is one base away. The chain joins TRBV2 to TRBJ1-2; D not resolved. In germline, CDR1 is SNHLY, CDR2 FYNNEI. The CDR3 consists of 17 residues. V shed 4 bases and J shed 3 bases, with 21 bases lying between them. This CDR3 reads CASSGGSGWREDYGYTF. CDR3 sequence (DNA): TGTGCCAGCAGTGGGGGTTCCGGCTGGCGGGAAGACTATGGCTACACCTTC.

This clonotype has a handful of counts. The genes are TRBV27 and TRBJ2-1, with 7 nucleotides matching TRBD2. Trimming took 3 bases from V and 4 from J; bases not matched to a gene: 12. The V gene's germline CDR1 is MNHEY and CDR2 SMNVEV (reference sequence). CDR3 length equals 17 residues. For the CDR3, the DNA is TGTGCCAGCAGTTTTGAGGGAGGGCCTAGCGGTTACAATGAGCAGTTCTTC. Its protein product is CASSFEGGPSGYNEQFF.

The V and J genes are TRBV10-3 and TRBJ1-1; D gene ambiguous. The V end lost 6 bases, the J end lost 1 base, and 9 bases lay between the germline ends. Germline CDR1 and CDR2: ENHRY and SYGVKD. CDR3 size: 13 residues. The CDR3 spells CAISLNGNTEAFF. The CDR3 DNA sequence: TGTGCCATCAGCCTGAATGGGAACACTGAAGCTTTCTTT.

This clonotype showed up many times. The gene calls are TRBV12-3 or TRBV12-4 and TRBJ2-7, with D possibly matching TRBD1 (5 bases). The germline V and J ends were trimmed by 5 bases and 1 base, with 12 bases remaining between them. This CDR3 has 14 amino acids. DNA of the CDR3: TGTGCCAGCAGTCAGGGCCTACTTTCCTACGAGCAGTACTTC. As protein: CASSQGLLSYEQYF.

The chain has TRBV20-1 and TRBJ1-2; a possible D gene is TRBD1 (6 bases). CDR1 is DFQATT and CDR2 is SNEGSKA in the germline V gene (reference sequence). This CDR3 has 16 amino acids. Trimming stripped 1 base from V and 8 bases from J, with 23 bases between. CDR3 sequence reads: CSARVAPYRGLEGYTF. In nucleotides, the CDR3 is TGCAGTGCTAGAGTAGCCCCTTATCGGGGGCTTGAGGGCTACACCTTC.

This clonotype was seen repeatedly, ten times or more. The chain couples TRBV28 to TRBJ1-1, with a possible D match to TRBD1 (5 bases). Looked up from germline, CDR1 is MDHEN and CDR2 is SYDVKM. The CDR3 covers 15 residues. V lost 1 base to trimming and J lost 1 base, with 10 bases between them. CDR3 residues: CASSLSGHSNTEAFF. The CDR3 DNA reads as TGTGCCAGCAGTTTATCCGGACATTCGAACACTGAAGCTTTCTTT.

This clonotype was seen ten or more times. The rearrangement joins TRBV12-3 or TRBV12-4 to TRBJ1-4; tentative D call: TRBD1 (5 bases). The germline V and J ends were trimmed by 3 bases and 7 bases, with 12 bases remaining between them. This CDR3 spans 14 amino acids. The CDR3 loop is CASSLAGMVEKLFF. The DNA of the CDR3 is TGTGCCAGCAGTTTGGCAGGGATGGTTGAAAAACTGTTTTTT.

A remark on this clonotype: At one boundary the junction diverges from the germline segment, which might be a read error. The chain recombines TRBV7-9 with TRBJ2-7; D ambiguous. The CDR3 runs to 15 residues. Germline V gene lookup returns CDR1 SEHNR and CDR2 FQNEAQ (reference sequence). CDR3 sequence (DNA): TGTGCTAGCAGCTTAGCTGAGGTCCTCCCTTACGAGCAGTACTTC. Amino acids: CASSLAEVLPYEQYF.